These 3 T cell receptor beta chains share one sample of origin, sequenced in a study of T cells in localized non-small cell lung cancer. Assay used: immunoSEQ multiplex PCR; TCRdb lists only in-frame clones, some missing. Of around 41,000 clones in the sample, 86% were seen once. Here the sequenced sample was peripheral blood, taken before any cancer treatment. All receptors come from a woman aged 18 to 55 with stage III lung adenocarcinoma.

The V call is TRBV28, the J call TRBJ2-6, with 15 bases aligning to TRBD2. V was clipped by 6 bases and J by 2 bases; unmatched bases: 8. The CDR3 spans 19 residues. Germline CDR1 MDHEN, CDR2 SYDVKM. The CDR3, as DNA: TGTGCCAGCAGCCGTGCCGGGACTAGCGGGGGGACTGGGGCCAACGTCCTGACTTTC. Translated, it gives CASSRAGTSGGTGANVLTF.

V is TRBV2 and J is TRBJ2-5; maybe TRBD1 (6 bases). Germline CDR1 SNHLY, CDR2 FYNNEI. V was shortened by 10 bases and J by 5 bases, with 14 bases between the two germline ends. The CDR3 is made up of 12 amino acids. The CDR3 DNA reads as TGTGCCATTGGTTACAGGGATGAGACCCAGTACTTC. This translates into CAIGYRDETQYF.

V usage is TRBV7-9 and J usage is TRBJ1-6, with D possibly being TRBD1 (6 bases). Germline CDR1 is SEHNR and CDR2 is FQNEAQ (reference sequence). The CDR3 is made up of 14 amino acids. The V gene lost 2 bases and the J gene lost 10 bases, with 12 bases spanning the gap. The DNA for the CDR3 is TGTGCCAGCAGCTTACAGGGGATTGGATCACCCCTCCACTTT. This translates into CASSLQGIGSPLHF.